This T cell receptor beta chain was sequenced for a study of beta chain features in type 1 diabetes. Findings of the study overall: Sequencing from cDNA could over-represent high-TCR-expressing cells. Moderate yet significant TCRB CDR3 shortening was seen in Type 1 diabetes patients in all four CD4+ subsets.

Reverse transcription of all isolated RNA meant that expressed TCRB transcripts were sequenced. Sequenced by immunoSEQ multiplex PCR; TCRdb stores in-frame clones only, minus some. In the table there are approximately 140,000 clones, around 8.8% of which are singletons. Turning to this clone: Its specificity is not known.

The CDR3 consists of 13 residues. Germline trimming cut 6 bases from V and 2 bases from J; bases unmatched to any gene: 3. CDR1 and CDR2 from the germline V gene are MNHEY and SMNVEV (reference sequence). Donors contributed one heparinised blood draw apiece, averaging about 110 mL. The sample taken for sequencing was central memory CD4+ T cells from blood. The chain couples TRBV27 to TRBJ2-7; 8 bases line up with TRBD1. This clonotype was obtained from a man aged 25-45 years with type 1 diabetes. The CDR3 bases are TGTGCCAGCAGACGACAGGGGCCCTACGAGCAGTACTTC. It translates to CASRRQGPYEQYF.